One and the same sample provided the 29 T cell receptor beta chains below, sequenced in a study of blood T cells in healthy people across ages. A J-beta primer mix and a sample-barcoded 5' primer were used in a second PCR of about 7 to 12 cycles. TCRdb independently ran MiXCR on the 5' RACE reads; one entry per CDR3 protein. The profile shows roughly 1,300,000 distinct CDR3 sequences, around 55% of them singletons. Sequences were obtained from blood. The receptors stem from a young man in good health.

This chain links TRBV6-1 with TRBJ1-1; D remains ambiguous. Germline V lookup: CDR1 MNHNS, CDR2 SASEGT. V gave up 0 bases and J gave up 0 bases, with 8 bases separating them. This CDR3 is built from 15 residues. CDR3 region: CASSEAPVLNTEAFF. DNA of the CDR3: TGTGCCAGCAGTGAAGCCCCGGTCCTGAACACTGAAGCTTTCTTT.

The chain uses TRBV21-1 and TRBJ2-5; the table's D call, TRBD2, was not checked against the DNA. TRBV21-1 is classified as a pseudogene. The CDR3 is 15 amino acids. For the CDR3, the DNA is TGTGCCAGCAGCAAAGCCCGGAAGGGACAAGAGACCCAGTACTTC. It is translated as CASSKARKGQETQYF.

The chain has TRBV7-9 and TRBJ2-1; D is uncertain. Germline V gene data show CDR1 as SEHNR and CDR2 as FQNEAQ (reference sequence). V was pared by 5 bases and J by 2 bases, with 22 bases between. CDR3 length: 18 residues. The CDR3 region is CASSLPPPGTLPYNEQFF. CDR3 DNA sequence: TGTGCCAGCAGCCTCCCCCCACCAGGTACGCTTCCCTACAATGAGCAGTTCTTC.

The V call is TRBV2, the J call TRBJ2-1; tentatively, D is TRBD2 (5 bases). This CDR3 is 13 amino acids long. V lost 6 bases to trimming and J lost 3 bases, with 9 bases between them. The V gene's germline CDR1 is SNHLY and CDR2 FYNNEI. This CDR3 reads CASREDHYNEQFF. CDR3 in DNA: TGTGCCAGCAGGGAGGACCACTACAATGAGCAGTTCTTC.

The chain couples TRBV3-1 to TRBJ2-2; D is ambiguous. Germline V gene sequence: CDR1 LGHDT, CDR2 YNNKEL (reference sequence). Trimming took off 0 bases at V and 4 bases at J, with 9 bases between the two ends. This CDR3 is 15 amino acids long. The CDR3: CASSQESKPTGELFF. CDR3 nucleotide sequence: TGTGCCAGCAGCCAAGAATCAAAGCCCACCGGGGAGCTGTTTTTT.

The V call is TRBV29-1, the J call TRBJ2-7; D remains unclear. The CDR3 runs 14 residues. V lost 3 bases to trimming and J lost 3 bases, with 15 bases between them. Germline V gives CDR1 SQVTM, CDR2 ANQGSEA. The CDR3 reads CSVEGLGFLYEQYF. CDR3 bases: TGCAGCGTTGAGGGCCTGGGGTTTCTCTACGAGCAGTACTTC.

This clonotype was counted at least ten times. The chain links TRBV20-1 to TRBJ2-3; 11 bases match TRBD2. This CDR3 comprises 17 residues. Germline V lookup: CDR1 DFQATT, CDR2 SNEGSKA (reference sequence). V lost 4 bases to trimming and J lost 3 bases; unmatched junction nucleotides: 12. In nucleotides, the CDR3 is TGCAGTGCTACAACTAGCGGGAGCGGATTTGGAACAGATACGCAGTATTTT. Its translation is CSATTSGSGFGTDTQYF.

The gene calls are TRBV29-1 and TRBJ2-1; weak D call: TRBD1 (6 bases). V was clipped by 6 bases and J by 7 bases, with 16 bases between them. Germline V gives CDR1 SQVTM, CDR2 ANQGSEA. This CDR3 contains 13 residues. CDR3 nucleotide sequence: TGCAGCGTCAGTACAGGGAACCCTAATGAGCAGTTCTTC. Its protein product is CSVSTGNPNEQFF.

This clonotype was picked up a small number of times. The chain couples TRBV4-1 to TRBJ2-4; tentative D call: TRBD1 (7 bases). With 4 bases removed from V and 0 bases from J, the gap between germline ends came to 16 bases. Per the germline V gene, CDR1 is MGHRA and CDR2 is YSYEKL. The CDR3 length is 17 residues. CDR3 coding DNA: TGCGCCAGCAGCCGGCTGAGACAGGGACTAGCCAAAAACATTCAGTACTTC. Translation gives CASSRLRQGLAKNIQYF.

Here the CDR3 reads CSARGSLTYGYTF. Written as DNA, the CDR3 is TGCAGTGCTAGAGGGTCATTGACTTACGGCTACACCTTC. The gene calls are TRBV20-1 and TRBJ1-2; D gene uncertain. CDR1 and CDR2 (germline): DFQATT, SNEGSKA (reference sequence). CDR3 size: 13 residues. V gave up 1 base and J gave up 8 bases, with 14 bases separating them.

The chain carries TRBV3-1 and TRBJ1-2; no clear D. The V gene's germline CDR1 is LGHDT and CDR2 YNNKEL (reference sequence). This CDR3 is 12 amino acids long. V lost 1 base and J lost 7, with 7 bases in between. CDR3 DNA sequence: TGTGCCAGCAGCCAAGGGGAGTTTGGCTACACCTTC. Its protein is CASSQGEFGYTF.

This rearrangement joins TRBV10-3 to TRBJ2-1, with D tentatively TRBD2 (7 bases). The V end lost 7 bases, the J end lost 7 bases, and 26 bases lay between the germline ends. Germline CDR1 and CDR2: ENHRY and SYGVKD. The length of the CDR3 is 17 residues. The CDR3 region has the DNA TGTGCCATCAAGGGGGGCCTAGCGGACGTTCTTCGTAATGAGCAGTTCTTC. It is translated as CAIKGGLADVLRNEQFF.

The CDR3: CASSYGKGDTEAFF. The CDR3 DNA sequence: TGTGCCAGCAGTTACGGTAAGGGTGACACTGAAGCTTTCTTT. The genes are TRBV6-5 and TRBJ1-1; D remains unclear. Germline V gene lookup returns CDR1 MNHEY and CDR2 SVGAGI. Between the trimmed V and J ends, which lost 2 bases and 3 bases, there was a span of 10 bases. This CDR3 region has 14 residues.

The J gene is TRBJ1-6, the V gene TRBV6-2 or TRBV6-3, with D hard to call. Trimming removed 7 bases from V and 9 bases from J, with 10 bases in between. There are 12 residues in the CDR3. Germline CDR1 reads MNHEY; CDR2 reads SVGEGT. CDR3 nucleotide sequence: TGTGCCAGCAACTCGGTTGGTTCACCCCTCCACTTT. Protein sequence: CASNSVGSPLHF.

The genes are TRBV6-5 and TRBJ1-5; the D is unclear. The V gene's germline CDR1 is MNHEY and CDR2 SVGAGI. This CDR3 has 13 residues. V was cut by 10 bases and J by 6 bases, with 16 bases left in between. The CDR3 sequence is CAIGTLRGQPQHF. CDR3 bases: TGTGCCATCGGCACCCTCCGGGGTCAGCCCCAGCATTTT.

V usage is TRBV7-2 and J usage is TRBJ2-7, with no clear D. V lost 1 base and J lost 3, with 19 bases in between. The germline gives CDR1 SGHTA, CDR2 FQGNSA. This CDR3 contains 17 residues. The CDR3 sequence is CASSLDTGPRWSYEQYF. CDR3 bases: TGTGCCAGCAGCTTAGATACCGGGCCTAGGTGGAGCTACGAGCAGTACTTC.

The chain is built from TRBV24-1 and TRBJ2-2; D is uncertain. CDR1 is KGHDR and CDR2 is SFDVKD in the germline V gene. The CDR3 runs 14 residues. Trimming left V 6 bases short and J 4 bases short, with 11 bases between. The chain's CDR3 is CATSTGTSTGELFF. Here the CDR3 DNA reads TGTGCCACCAGTACTGGCACTTCCACCGGGGAGCTGTTTTTT.

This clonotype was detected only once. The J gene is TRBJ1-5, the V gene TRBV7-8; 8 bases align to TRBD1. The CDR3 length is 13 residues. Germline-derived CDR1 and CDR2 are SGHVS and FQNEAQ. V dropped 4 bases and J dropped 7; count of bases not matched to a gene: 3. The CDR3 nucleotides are TGTGCCAGCAGCTCTGGGACAGGACAGCCCCAGCATTTT. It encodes CASSSGTGQPQHF. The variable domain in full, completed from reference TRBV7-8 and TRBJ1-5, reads GAGVSQSPRYKVAKRGQDVALRCDPISGHVSLFWYQQALGQGPEFLTYFQNEAQLDKSGLPSDRFFAERPEGSVSTLKIQRTQQEDSAVYLCASSSGTGQPQHFGDGTRLSIL.

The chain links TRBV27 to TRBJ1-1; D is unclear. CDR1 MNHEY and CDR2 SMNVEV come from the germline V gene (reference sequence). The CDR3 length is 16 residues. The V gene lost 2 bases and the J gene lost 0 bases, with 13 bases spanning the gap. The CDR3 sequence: CASSLLGENMNTEAFF. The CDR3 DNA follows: TGTGCCAGCAGTTTACTCGGGGAAAATATGAACACTGAAGCTTTCTTT.

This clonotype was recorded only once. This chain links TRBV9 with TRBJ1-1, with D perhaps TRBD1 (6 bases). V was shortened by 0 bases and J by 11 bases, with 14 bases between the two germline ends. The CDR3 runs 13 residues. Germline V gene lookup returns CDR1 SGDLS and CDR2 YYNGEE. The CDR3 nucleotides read TGTGCCAGCAGCGTAGGGGCGGGGGCAGACGCTTTCTTT. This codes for CASSVGAGADAFF.

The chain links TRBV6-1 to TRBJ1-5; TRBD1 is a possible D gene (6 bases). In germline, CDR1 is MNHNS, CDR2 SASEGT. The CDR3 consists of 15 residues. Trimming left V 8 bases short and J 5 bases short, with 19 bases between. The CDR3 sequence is CASARDIVDDQPQHF. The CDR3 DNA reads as TGTGCCAGCGCCCGGGACATCGTGGATGATCAGCCCCAGCATTTT.

In DNA form, the CDR3 reads TGTGCCAGTAGTACAGGGACTAGTGTTTCATCCGGACAAGAGACCCAGTACTTC. As protein: CASSTGTSVSSGQETQYF. The J gene is TRBJ2-5, the V gene TRBV19; 8 nucleotides agree with TRBD2. V shed 4 bases, J shed 2 bases, and the junction held 15 bases outside the gene matches. CDR3 length equals 18 residues. CDR1 and CDR2 from the germline V gene are LNHDA and SQIVND (reference sequence).

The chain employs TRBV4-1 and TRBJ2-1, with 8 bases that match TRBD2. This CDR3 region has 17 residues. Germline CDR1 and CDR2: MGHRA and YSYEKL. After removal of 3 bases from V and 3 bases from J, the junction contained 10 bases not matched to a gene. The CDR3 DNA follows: TGCGCCAGCAGCCATAGTGGAACGGGAGGGGACTACAATGAGCAGTTCTTC. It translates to CASSHSGTGGDYNEQFF.

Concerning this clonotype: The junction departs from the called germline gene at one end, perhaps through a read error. CDR3 nucleotide sequence: TGTGCCCGCAGCCTCGGGGCTTTATTCTCCTACGAGCAGTACTTC. Its translation is CARSLGALFSYEQYF. The rearrangement uses TRBV6-2 or TRBV6-3 and TRBJ2-7; D tentatively fits TRBD1 or TRBD2 (5 bases each). Germline CDR1 and CDR2: MNHEY and SVGEGT. This CDR3 is 15 amino acids long.

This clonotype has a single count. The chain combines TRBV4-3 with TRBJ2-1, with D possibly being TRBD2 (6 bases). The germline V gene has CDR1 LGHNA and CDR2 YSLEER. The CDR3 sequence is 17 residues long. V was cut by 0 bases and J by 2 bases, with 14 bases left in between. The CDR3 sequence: CASSQDRYGGAYNEQFF. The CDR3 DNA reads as TGCGCCAGCAGCCAAGATCGGTACGGGGGAGCCTACAATGAGCAGTTCTTC.

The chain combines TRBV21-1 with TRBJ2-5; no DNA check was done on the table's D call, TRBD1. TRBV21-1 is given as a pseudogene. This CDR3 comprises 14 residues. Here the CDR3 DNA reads TGTGCCAGCCCCTTATGGGGACCGCAAGAGACCCAGTACTTC. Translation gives CASPLWGPQETQYF.

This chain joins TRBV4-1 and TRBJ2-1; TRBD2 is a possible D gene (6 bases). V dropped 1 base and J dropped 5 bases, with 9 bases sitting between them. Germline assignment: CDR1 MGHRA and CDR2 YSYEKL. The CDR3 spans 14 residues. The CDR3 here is CASSQGTNNNEQFF. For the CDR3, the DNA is TGCGCCAGCAGCCAAGGGACTAACAACAATGAGCAGTTCTTC.

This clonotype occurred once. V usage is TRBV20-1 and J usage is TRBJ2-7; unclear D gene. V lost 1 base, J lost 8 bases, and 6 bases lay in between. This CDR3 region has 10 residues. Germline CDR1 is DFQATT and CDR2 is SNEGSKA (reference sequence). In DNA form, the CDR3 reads TGCAGTGCTAGAGGTGGAAAGCAGTACTTC. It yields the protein CSARGGKQYF.

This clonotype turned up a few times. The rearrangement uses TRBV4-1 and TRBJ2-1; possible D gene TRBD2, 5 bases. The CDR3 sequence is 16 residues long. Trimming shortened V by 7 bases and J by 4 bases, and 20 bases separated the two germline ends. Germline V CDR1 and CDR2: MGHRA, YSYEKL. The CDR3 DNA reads TGCGCCAGCATGCCCGAGGAAAGCGACTATTACAATGAGCAGTTCTTC. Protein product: CASMPEESDYYNEQFF.